This TCR beta chain emerged from a study of T cell changes during pregnancy in multiple sclerosis. TCRdb's table, derived via immunoSEQ multiplex PCR, lists solely in-frame clones and lacks some. In the table there are about 76,000 clones, roughly 93% of which are singletons. The CDR3 totals 15 residues. V was clipped by 2 bases and J by 0 bases, with 9 bases between them. From germline, CDR1 is MNHEY and CDR2 SVGAGI. This sequence originates from a female donor with multiple sclerosis, enrolled in a pregnancy study. The sequencing here drew on peripheral blood, taken in the second trimester of pregnancy. The chain joins TRBV6-5 to TRBJ2-3; possible D gene TRBD2, 5 bases. CDR3 sequence: CASSYTRASTDTQYF. CDR3 sequence (DNA): TGTGCCAGCAGTTACACTAGGGCTAGCACAGATACGCAGTATTTT.